This passage covers 6 T cell receptor beta chains from one sample sequenced in a study of blood T cell repertoires in COVID-19. TCRdb keeps only in-frame clones here, not all; method: immunoSEQ multiplex PCR. The sample records 200,000 or so clones, more than 65% being singletons. Material for sequencing was PBMCs or T cells enriched from blood (not recorded which). The receptors were sampled from a middle-aged man who had recovered from COVID-19.

This clone was counted a few times. This sequence joins TRBV3-1 (or the pseudogene TRBV3-2) and TRBJ2-7; 13 bases are shared with TRBD2. The CDR3 is made up of 14 amino acids. Germline trimming cut 4 bases from V and 11 bases from J; bases unmatched to any gene: 8. From germline, CDR1 is LGHDT and CDR2 YNNKEL (reference sequence). The CDR3 nucleotides are TGTGCCAGCAGCCGGGGGACTAGCGGGGTAAAAAAGTACTTC. Translating it yields CASSRGTSGVKKYF.

The V and J genes are TRBV28 and TRBJ2-5; tentatively, D is TRBD2 (6 bases). This CDR3 contains 14 residues. Per the germline V gene, CDR1 is MDHEN and CDR2 is SYDVKM. Trimming pared 7 bases from V and 5 bases from J, leaving 17 bases between. CDR3 nucleotide sequence: TGTGCCAGCACCCAACCGGGGGTTGGGGAGACCCAGTACTTC. Protein: CASTQPGVGETQYF.

The chain links TRBV13 to TRBJ1-1; possible D gene TRBD1, 5 bases. Germline lookup yields CDR1 PRHDT and CDR2 FYEKMQ (reference sequence). This CDR3 spans 13 amino acids. Trimming removed 6 bases at V and 1 base at J, with 9 bases between. The CDR3 region is CASSYDRNTEAFF. The DNA of the CDR3 is TGTGCCAGCAGTTATGACAGGAACACTGAAGCTTTCTTT.

V is TRBV12-5 and J is TRBJ1-5; tentative D call: TRBD1 (5 bases). This CDR3 is 13 amino acids long. V was trimmed by 4 bases and J by 6 bases, leaving 10 bases between them. In germline, CDR1 is LGHNT, CDR2 FRNRAP. This chain's CDR3 is CASGSGLGQPQHF. As DNA, the CDR3 is TGTGCTAGTGGTTCAGGGCTGGGTCAGCCCCAGCATTTT.

This chain uses TRBV7-2 with TRBJ2-2; 9 positions match TRBD1. CDR1 and CDR2 from the germline V gene are SGHTA and FQGNSA. V lost 7 bases to trimming and J lost 5 bases; unmatched junction nucleotides: 8. This CDR3 is built from 15 residues. DNA of the CDR3: TGTGCCAGCAACCAGGGACAGGGCAGGACCGGGGAGCTGTTTTTT. This translates into CASNQGQGRTGELFF.

This chain uses TRBV4-1 with TRBJ2-2, with D perhaps matching TRBD2 (5 bases). The germline V gene encodes CDR1 MGHRA and CDR2 YSYEKL. V lost 1 base, J lost 2 bases, and 8 bases lay in between. The CDR3 covers 15 residues. The DNA of the CDR3 is TGCGCCAGCAGCCAAGGACCGGGAAACACCGGGGAGCTGTTTTTT. This codes for CASSQGPGNTGELFF.